Each of the 6 T cell receptor beta chains below was sequenced from the same sample in a study of T cell clonotyping in hematopoietic cell transplantation. TCRdb's table, derived via immunoSEQ multiplex PCR, lists solely in-frame clones and lacks some. The table has about 4,500 clones, about 85% seen once; the top ten hold roughly 20%. The source material was peripheral blood mononuclear cells, sampled 180 days after allogeneic stem cell transplant. The receptors were gathered from a male patient over 55 who had an allogeneic stem cell transplant from an unrelated donor, so T cells may come from the graft donor. Some clones in this sample may be carry-over from other donors' samples.

The chain uses TRBV30 and TRBJ2-3; D perhaps matches TRBD1 (5 bases). The V end lost 0 bases, the J end lost 2 bases, and 12 bases lay between the germline ends. This CDR3 has 15 residues. The germline V gene has CDR1 GTSNPN and CDR2 SVGIG (reference sequence). CDR3 protein: CAWSVDDSITDTQYF. CDR3 coding DNA: TGTGCCTGGAGTGTTGACGACAGTATCACAGATACGCAGTATTTT. The full variable domain, rest sourced from reference TRBV30 and TRBJ2-3, is SQTIHQWPATLVQPVGSPLSLECTVEGTSNPNLYWYRQAAGRGLQLLFYSVGIGQISSEVPQNLSASRPQDRQFILSSKKLLLSDSGFYLCAWSVDDSITDTQYFGPGTRLTVL.

The V gene is TRBV5-1, the J gene TRBJ1-4, with 8 bases matching TRBD1. Trimming at V came to 4 bases and at J to 5 bases, leaving 7 bases not matched to a gene. The CDR3 is 15 residues long. Germline lookup yields CDR1 SGHRS and CDR2 YFSETQ. CDR3 in amino acids: CASSPGDRNNEKLFF. As DNA, the CDR3 is TGCGCCAGCAGCCCCGGGGACAGGAACAATGAAAAACTGTTTTTT.

The rearrangement uses TRBV7-9 and TRBJ2-6; D might be TRBD2 (6 bases). Deletions cut 6 bases from V and 0 bases from J, with 15 bases between. Germline CDR1 SEHNR, CDR2 FQNEAQ (reference sequence). This CDR3 has 17 residues. CDR3 DNA sequence: TGTGCCAGCAGGGAGGGAATCTTTAGCTCTGGGGCCAACGTCCTGACTTTC. Translating gives CASREGIFSSGANVLTF. The whole variable domain, remainder taken from reference TRBV7-9 and TRBJ2-6, is DTGVSQNPRHKITKRGQNVTFRCDPISEHNRLYWYRQTLGQGPEFLTYFQNEAQLEKSRLLSDRFSAERPKGSFSTLEIQRTEQGDSAMYLCASREGIFSSGANVLTFGAGSRLTVL.

This chain uses TRBV27 with TRBJ2-2, with a weak D call TRBD1 (6 bases). Trimming left V 6 bases short and J 4 bases short, with 12 bases between. The CDR3 extends over 14 amino acids. CDR1 and CDR2 (germline): MNHEY, SMNVEV (reference sequence). DNA for the CDR3: TGTGCCAGCAGCCCTAGACAGGTCACCGGGGAGCTGTTTTTT. Residues: CASSPRQVTGELFF.

The rearrangement links TRBV7-6 to TRBJ1-1, with TRBD1 identical over 10 bases. The V gene's germline CDR1 is SGHVS and CDR2 FNYEAQ. The CDR3 sequence is 16 residues long. J was trimmed by 4 bases and V by 1 base; bases with no gene match: 6. In DNA, the CDR3 is TGTGCCAGCAGCTTAGGCCCCCGGGACAGGGGCACTGAAGCTTTCTTT. Encoded protein: CASSLGPRDRGTEAFF.

V and J are TRBV7-8 and TRBJ2-7; 8 bases fit TRBD1. This CDR3 contains 13 residues. With V trimmed by 5 bases and J by 4 bases, 4 bases remained unmatched. The germline gives CDR1 SGHVS, CDR2 FQNEAQ. The CDR3 nucleotides read TGTGCCAGCAGCCTGACAGGGGTATACGAGCAGTACTTC. It is translated as CASSLTGVYEQYF.